The 18 T cell receptor beta chains presented below share a single source sample, sequenced in a study of blood T cell repertoires in COVID-19. The data were produced by immunoSEQ multiplex PCR, yet TCRdb's version contains in-frame clones alone and is incomplete. This table has about 250,000 clones, around four fifths appearing once. The sample comprised peripheral blood. All receptors come from a man aged 35-49 years with active or convalescent COVID-19.

The genes are TRBV5-1 and TRBJ1-1, with 8 bases lining up with TRBD1. Germline CDR1 SGHRS, CDR2 YFSETQ. V was clipped by 0 bases and J by 1 base; unmatched bases: 2. The CDR3 loop spans 15 amino acids. CDR3 nucleotides: TGCGCCAGCAGCTTGGGGACAGGGAAGAACACTGAAGCTTTCTTT. It specifies CASSLGTGKNTEAFF.

This chain uses TRBV29-1 with TRBJ1-1, with D unclear. Germline CDR1 is SQVTM and CDR2 is ANQGSEA. V dropped 5 bases and J dropped 7 bases, with 17 bases sitting between them. This CDR3 is 13 amino acids long. CDR3 in DNA: TGCAGCGTTTCGACACCTTCCCTAAGTGAAGCTTTCTTT. It specifies CSVSTPSLSEAFF.

This clone has only one observation. The chain joins TRBV19 to TRBJ1-4; TRBD1 agrees at 9 bases. J lost 8 bases, V lost 5 bases, and 6 bases had no gene match. Germline-derived CDR1 and CDR2 are LNHDA and SQIVND (reference sequence). This CDR3 is 14 amino acids long. Here the CDR3 DNA reads TGTGCCAGTAGTTTGACAGGGGGAAGGGAAAAACTGTTTTTT. This codes for CASSLTGGREKLFF.

This sequence joins TRBV7-2 and TRBJ2-7; 7 positions match TRBD2. CDR3 length equals 14 residues. From germline, CDR1 is SGHTA and CDR2 FQGNSA. V was pared by 5 bases and J by 2 bases, with 6 bases of the junction left unmatched. The CDR3 nucleotides read TGTGCCAGCAGCGGACTAGGCCTTCCCTACGAGCAGTACTTC. It codes for CASSGLGLPYEQYF.

The V gene is TRBV3-1 (or the pseudogene TRBV3-2), the J gene TRBJ2-2, with D unclear. V was pared by 5 bases and J by 0 bases, with 10 bases between. The CDR3 covers 15 residues. The germline CDR1 and CDR2 sequences are LGHDT and YNNKEL (reference sequence). The CDR3 nucleotides read TGTGCCAGCAGCACTCACGCTGCGAACACCGGGGAGCTGTTTTTT. Protein product: CASSTHAANTGELFF.

This chain links TRBV10-1 with TRBJ2-1, with D perhaps matching TRBD1 (6 bases). This CDR3 region has 13 residues. Germline values: CDR1 WNHNN, CDR2 SYGVQD (reference sequence). V gave up 6 bases and J gave up 8 bases, with 14 bases separating them. DNA of the CDR3: TGCGCCAGCAGCACAGGGTATTTGGATGAGCAGTTCTTC. Its translation: CASSTGYLDEQFF.

The CDR3: CSVLRRDRDTEAFF. The CDR3 DNA sequence: TGCAGCGTATTGCGACGGGACAGGGACACTGAAGCTTTCTTT. The V gene is TRBV29-1, the J gene TRBJ1-1; 9 nucleotides agree with TRBD1. The germline V gene has CDR1 SQVTM and CDR2 ANQGSEA. The CDR3 runs to 14 residues. The junction had 8 bases not matched to a gene; V was cut back by 6 bases and J by 3 bases.

The rearrangement joins TRBV19 to TRBJ2-7; 13 positions agree with TRBD2. The CDR3 consists of 15 residues. Germline V lookup: CDR1 LNHDA, CDR2 SQIVND (reference sequence). The ends lost 3 bases at V and 2 bases at J; junction bases unmatched: 1. CDR3 DNA: TGTGCCAGTAGTATGGGACTAGCGGGACCCTACGAGCAGTACTTC. It codes for CASSMGLAGPYEQYF.

This clone was counted only a few times. The chain joins TRBV5-1 to TRBJ1-6; D might be TRBD1 (5 bases). The V end was cut by 0 bases, the J end by 6 bases, with 7 bases between. Germline V gene lookup returns CDR1 SGHRS and CDR2 YFSETQ. This CDR3 has 14 amino acids. This chain's CDR3 is CASSLGQGNSPLHF. In DNA, the CDR3 is TGCGCCAGCAGCTTGGGTCAGGGTAATTCACCCCTCCACTTT.

The CDR3 reads CASSQDRGYMNTEAFF. CDR3 DNA sequence: TGTGCCAGCAGCCAAGACAGGGGTTACATGAACACTGAAGCTTTCTTT. The V and J genes are TRBV3-1 (or the pseudogene TRBV3-2) and TRBJ1-1; the D gene is possibly TRBD1 (6 bases). This CDR3 spans 16 amino acids. From germline, CDR1 is LGHDT and CDR2 YNNKEL (reference sequence). Trimming took off 0 bases at V and 0 bases at J, with 11 bases between the two ends.

The chain has TRBV9 and TRBJ2-1; 9 nucleotides line up with TRBD2. CDR1 SGDLS and CDR2 YYNGEE come from the germline V gene. CDR3 length: 12 residues. The ends lost 4 bases at V and 7 bases at J; junction bases unmatched: 0. CDR3 nucleotides: TGTGCCAGCAGCCTAGCGGGAAATGAGCAGTTCTTC. Residues: CASSLAGNEQFF.

V usage is TRBV3-1 (or the pseudogene TRBV3-2) and J usage is TRBJ1-2; 7 bases are a match to TRBD1. V shed 2 bases, J shed 6 bases, and the junction held 3 bases outside the gene matches. This CDR3 spans 13 amino acids. The V gene's germline CDR1 is LGHDT and CDR2 YNNKEL (reference sequence). For the CDR3, the DNA is TGTGCCAGCAGCCAAAGACAGGGAGATGGCTACACCTTC. Translation gives CASSQRQGDGYTF.

The gene calls are TRBV5-6 and TRBJ2-7, with D unresolved. Trimming left V 4 bases short and J 6 bases short, with 14 bases between. The length of the CDR3 is 13 residues. Looked up from germline, CDR1 is SGHDT and CDR2 is YYEEEE. Written as DNA, the CDR3 is TGTGCCAGCAGCCTCACAGCCCACAGCGAGCAGTACTTC. As protein: CASSLTAHSEQYF.

J is TRBJ2-7 and V is TRBV11-3; D is possibly TRBD2 (5 bases). Trimming left V 1 base short and J 2 bases short, with 9 bases between. Germline V CDR1 and CDR2: SGHNT, YENEEA. CDR3 length equals 14 residues. The CDR3 DNA follows: TGTGCCAGCAGCTTAGGGTCCGGGGCCTACGAGCAGTACTTC. This codes for CASSLGSGAYEQYF.

The chain carries TRBV5-1 and TRBJ1-1; 9 nucleotides line up with TRBD1. Per the germline V gene, CDR1 is SGHRS and CDR2 is YFSETQ. The CDR3 consists of 15 residues. The V segment lost 0 bases and the J segment 4 bases; nucleotides outside the gene matches: 4. The DNA of the CDR3 is TGCGCCAGCAGCTTGGCTACAGGGGGCGTCACTGAAGCTTTCTTT. This translates into CASSLATGGVTEAFF.

The rearrangement joins TRBV25-1 to TRBJ1-2; a possible D gene is TRBD1 (6 bases). Germline CDR1 MGHDK, CDR2 SYGVNS. The CDR3 is 14 amino acids. Trimming took off 2 bases at V and 6 bases at J, with 13 bases between the two ends. The CDR3 sequence: CASSEHPGANGYTF. CDR3 bases: TGTGCCAGCAGTGAACACCCAGGGGCGAATGGCTACACCTTC.

This rearrangement joins TRBV9 to TRBJ1-2, with D possibly being TRBD1 (6 bases). The CDR3 is 14 amino acids. V gave up 0 bases and J gave up 7 bases, with 13 bases separating them. Germline V CDR1 and CDR2: SGDLS, YYNGEE. For the CDR3, the DNA is TGTGCCAGCAGCGTAGAATGGGGAGGGGGTGGCTACACCTTC. As protein: CASSVEWGGGGYTF.

The chain recombines TRBV18 with TRBJ1-6, with 8 bases aligning to TRBD1. Germline values: CDR1 KGHSH, CDR2 LQKENI. V gave up 6 bases and J gave up 7 bases; unmatched junction bases: 11. This CDR3 is 16 amino acids long. CDR3: CASSPWGRGLNSPLHF. In DNA form, the CDR3 reads TGTGCCAGCTCCCCGTGGGGCAGGGGGCTCAATTCACCCCTCCACTTT.